This TCR beta chain was obtained from a study of blood T cell repertoires in COVID-19. Followed longitudinally, the Seattle patients had been enrolled during active infection. The V gene end was trimmed by 6 bases and the J gene end by 3 bases; junction bases not matched to a gene: 10. The CDR3 is 15 amino acids. CDR1 MNHEY and CDR2 SVGAGI come from the germline V gene. Profiling relied on immunoSEQ multiplex PCR, and the TCRdb table lists in-frame clones only, not all of them. The sample holds under 300,000 clones, 70% to 90% seen once. This sequence originates from a woman aged 70 to 79 with COVID-19, enrolled during active disease. Sequenced input: peripheral blood. The chain carries TRBV6-5 and TRBJ2-7, with 8 nucleotides matching TRBD1. For the CDR3, the DNA is TGTGCCAGCAGCTCGACAGGGGCCATTGGCTACGAGCAGTACTTC. This codes for CASSSTGAIGYEQYF.